This T cell receptor (beta chain) comes out of a study of blood T cell repertoires in COVID-19. The assay was immunoSEQ multiplex PCR, and TCRdb's table has in-frame clones only and misses some. The sample includes 300,000 to 400,000 clones, around 87% of them seen just once. CDR3 length: 15 residues. Germline V gene sequence: CDR1 MDHEN, CDR2 SYDVKM. The V gene end was trimmed by 8 bases and the J gene end by 4 bases; junction bases not matched to a gene: 8. The study assigned cohorts using participant-reported clinical history. The chain recombines TRBV28 with TRBJ1-4, with TRBD1 identical over 9 bases. The source is a woman between 25 and 40 years old with acute COVID-19. The sequencing sample was made of PBMCs or T cells enriched from blood (not recorded which). The CDR3 DNA reads TGTGCCAGCCATTTAGGGGGACAGGGTAATGAAAAACTGTTTTTT. It encodes CASHLGGQGNEKLFF. The full variable domain, in which reference TRBV28 and TRBJ1-4 provide the parts outside the CDR3, is DVKVTQSSRYLVKRTGEKVFLECVQDMDHENMFWYRQDPGLGLRLIYFSYDVKMKEKGDIPEGYSVSREKKERFSLILESASTNQTSMYLCASHLGGQGNEKLFFGSGTQLSVL.